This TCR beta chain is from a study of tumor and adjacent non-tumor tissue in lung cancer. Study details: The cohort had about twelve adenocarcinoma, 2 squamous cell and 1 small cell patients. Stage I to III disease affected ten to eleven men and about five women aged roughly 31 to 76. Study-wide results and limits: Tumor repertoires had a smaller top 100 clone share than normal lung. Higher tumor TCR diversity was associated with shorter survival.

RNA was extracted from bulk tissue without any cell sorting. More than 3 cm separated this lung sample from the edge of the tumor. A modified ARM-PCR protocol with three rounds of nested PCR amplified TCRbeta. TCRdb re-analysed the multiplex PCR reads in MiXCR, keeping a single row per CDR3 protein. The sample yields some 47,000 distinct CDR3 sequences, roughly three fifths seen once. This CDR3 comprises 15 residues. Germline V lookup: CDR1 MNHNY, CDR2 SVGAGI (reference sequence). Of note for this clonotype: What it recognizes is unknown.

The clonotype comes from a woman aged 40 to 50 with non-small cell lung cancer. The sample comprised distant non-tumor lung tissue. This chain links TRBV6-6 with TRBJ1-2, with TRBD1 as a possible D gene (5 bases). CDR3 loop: CVGSTTSPGTDGYTF. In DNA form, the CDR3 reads TGTGTCGGCAGCACAACCTCACCGGGGACGGATGGCTACACCTTC.